The text below deals with one TCR beta chain. The data were taken from a study of blood T cell repertoires in COVID-19. CDR1 is LNHDA and CDR2 is SQIVND in the germline V gene (reference sequence). V shed 8 bases, J shed 2 bases, and the junction held 11 bases outside the gene matches. CDR3 length equals 16 residues. This table comes from immunoSEQ multiplex PCR, and its TCRdb copy is limited to in-frame clones, with some not included. Of about 160,000 clones listed, about 80% are singletons. Sequencing used peripheral blood. The chain links TRBV19 to TRBJ2-1; 8 positions agree with TRBD2. This sequence was found in a woman older than 75 with acute or convalescent COVID-19. The CDR3 sequence: CASSPRAGGAYNEQFF. Here the CDR3 DNA reads TGTGCCAGTTCCCCCCGCGCCGGGGGGGCCTACAATGAGCAGTTCTTC. The full variable domain, rest sourced from reference TRBV19 and TRBJ2-1, is DGGITQSPKYLFRKEGQNVTLSCEQNLNHDAMYWYRQDPGQGLRLIYYSQIVNDFQKGDIAEGYSVSREKKESFPLTVTSAQKNPTAFYLCASSPRAGGAYNEQFFGPGTRLTVL.